One and the same sample provided the 17 T cell receptor beta chains below, sequenced in a study of control samples from healthy donors and cancer patients. Sequencing was performed with immunoSEQ multiplex PCR; in TCRdb, only in-frame clones are kept and a portion is missing. Of fewer than 110,000 clones in the sample, roughly 89% were seen once. Sequenced: blood. The source is a man aged 25 to 40 in good health.

The chain carries TRBV6-6 and TRBJ2-7; D possibly corresponds to TRBD2 (6 bases). The CDR3 has 14 amino acids. CDR1 and CDR2 (germline): MNHNY, SVGAGI (reference sequence). V shed 5 bases and J shed 0 bases, with 11 bases lying between them. The CDR3 DNA follows: TGTGCCAGCAGTCCGACTAGGGACTCCTACGAGCAGTACTTC. Translation: CASSPTRDSYEQYF.

This rearrangement joins TRBV3-1 (or the pseudogene TRBV3-2) to TRBJ1-1, with D hard to call. Germline V gene sequence: CDR1 LGHDT, CDR2 YNNKEL (reference sequence). The CDR3 length is 14 residues. The germline V and J ends were trimmed by 5 bases and 4 bases, with 14 bases remaining between them. The CDR3 DNA sequence: TGTGCCAGCAGCTCATGGGGATTGATCACTGAAGCTTTCTTT. Translation: CASSSWGLITEAFF.

The chain uses TRBV4-2 and TRBJ2-7; 9 nucleotides align to TRBD2. V lost 1 base and J lost 6; bases outside the gene matches: 7. CDR3 length equals 15 residues. In germline, CDR1 is LGHNA, CDR2 YNFKEQ. The CDR3: CASSQGVAGVLEQYF. The CDR3 DNA follows: TGTGCCAGCAGCCAAGGAGTAGCGGGAGTCCTCGAGCAGTACTTC.

This clone was found once. This sequence joins TRBV28 and TRBJ2-5; 9 nucleotides agree with TRBD1. The ends lost 6 bases at V and 3 bases at J; junction bases unmatched: 5. The CDR3 contains 14 residues. From germline, CDR1 is MDHEN and CDR2 SYDVKM. CDR3 residues: CASSRRDREETQYF. DNA for the CDR3: TGTGCCAGCAGCCGGAGGGACAGGGAAGAGACCCAGTACTTC.

The rearrangement joins TRBV18 to TRBJ2-3; 7 positions match TRBD1. This CDR3 has 14 residues. Germline V gene data show CDR1 as KGHSH and CDR2 as LQKENI. After removal of 4 bases from V and 6 bases from J, the junction contained 7 bases not matched to a gene. This CDR3 reads CASSRGTDGDTQYF. CDR3 coding DNA: TGTGCCAGCTCACGAGGGACAGACGGGGATACGCAGTATTTT. Based on the CDR3 plus reference TRBV18 and TRBJ2-3, the full variable domain is NAGVMQNPRHLVRRRGQEARLRCSPMKGHSHVYWYRQLPEEGLKFMVYLQKENIIDESGMPKERFSAEFPKEGPSILRIQQVVRGDSAAYFCASSRGTDGDTQYFGPGTRLTVL.

V gene TRBV4-3 combines with J gene TRBJ1-1; 8 positions match TRBD1. Trimming removed 0 bases from V and 5 bases from J; junction bases left unmatched: 5. CDR1 and CDR2 from the germline V gene are LGHNA and YSLEER. The CDR3 has 15 residues. The CDR3 sequence is CASSQDRGLVTEAFF. CDR3 nucleotide sequence: TGCGCCAGCAGCCAAGACAGGGGGCTGGTGACTGAAGCTTTCTTT.

The V and J genes are TRBV24-1 and TRBJ1-5; 8 nucleotides align to TRBD1. The V and J ends lost 3 bases and 8 bases, in that order; junction bases with no gene match: 17. From germline, CDR1 is KGHDR and CDR2 SFDVKD. The CDR3 is made up of 18 amino acids. The CDR3 coding sequence is TGTGCCACCAGTGATGCAGCAGGGGGCGGCTTTGGTTTGGAGCCCCAGCATTTT. Protein product: CATSDAAGGGFGLEPQHF.

Concerning this clone: This sample also contains other DNA sequences that code for the same CDR3. The chain carries TRBV10-1 and TRBJ1-2; D is ambiguous. This CDR3 region has 12 residues. The V end lost 11 bases, the J end lost 1 base, and 11 bases lay between the germline ends. Per germline, CDR1 WNHNN and CDR2 SYGVQD (reference sequence). CDR3 residues: CASSDNNYGYTF. CDR3 nucleotide sequence: TGCGCCTCCAGCGACAATAACTATGGCTACACCTTC.

The CDR3 is CASSKSKTETLEAFF. CDR3 nucleotide sequence: TGTGCCAGCAGTAAGAGTAAGACAGAGACACTTGAAGCTTTCTTT. The chain carries TRBV6-5 and TRBJ1-1, with D perhaps TRBD1 (5 bases). V lost 5 bases to trimming and J lost 7 bases, with 20 bases between them. The CDR3 loop spans 15 amino acids. Germline CDR1 is MNHEY and CDR2 is SVGAGI.

Turning to this clone: The same CDR3 also results from other DNA sequences found in this sample. The rearrangement links TRBV9 to TRBJ2-3, with D possibly TRBD2 on 7 matching bases. Germline lookup yields CDR1 SGDLS and CDR2 YYNGEE. CDR3 length: 15 amino acids. With 0 bases removed from V and 4 bases from J, the gap between germline ends came to 12 bases. CDR3: CASSVAAGAADTQYF. The CDR3 DNA reads as TGTGCCAGCAGCGTAGCCGCGGGGGCCGCAGATACGCAGTATTTT. Variable domain in full (rest from reference TRBV9 and TRBJ2-3): DSGVTQTPKHLITATGQRVTLRCSPRSGDLSVYWYQQSLDQGLQFLIQYYNGEERAKGNILERFSAQQFPDLHSELNLSSLELGDSALYFCASSVAAGAADTQYFGPGTRLTVL.

In this sample, this clone turned up once. J is TRBJ2-1 and V is TRBV4-1, with 7 bases that match TRBD1. With 4 bases clipped from V and 15 bases from J, the junction kept 36 bases outside the gene matches. From germline, CDR1 is MGHRA and CDR2 YSYEKL. The length of the CDR3 is 21 residues. CDR3 bases: TGCGCCAGCAGCCTTACCAGACAGGGCCGAACCGCGTCAACCGGGGTGGGATTGGCGTTCTTC. Amino acids: CASSLTRQGRTASTGVGLAFF.

The CDR3, as DNA: TGTGCCAGCAGCGCCCTTCAGGGGGCTGAAAAACTGTTTTTT. Protein product: CASSALQGAEKLFF. The chain is built from TRBV6-5 and TRBJ1-4, with 8 bases identical to TRBD1. The CDR3 is made up of 14 amino acids. Germline V gene sequence: CDR1 MNHEY, CDR2 SVGAGI. With 6 bases clipped from V and 7 bases from J, the junction kept 7 bases outside the gene matches.

J is TRBJ1-1 and V is TRBV27; D remains unclear. V dropped 6 bases and J dropped 5 bases, with 16 bases sitting between them. The CDR3 length is 14 residues. Germline CDR1 reads MNHEY; CDR2 reads SMNVEV (reference sequence). The CDR3 reads CASRAQWGETEAFF. Here the CDR3 DNA reads TGTGCCAGCAGGGCTCAGTGGGGAGAGACTGAAGCTTTCTTT.

This chain connects TRBV5-5 to TRBJ2-7; D is possibly TRBD1 (6 bases). This CDR3 region has 15 residues. Trimming removed 4 bases from V and 0 bases from J, with 14 bases in between. Germline V gene sequence: CDR1 SGHKS, CDR2 YYEKEE (reference sequence). CDR3 nucleotides: TGTGCCAGCAGCACCTTGACAGGTAGCTCCTACGAGCAGTACTTC. As protein: CASSTLTGSSYEQYF.

The chain links TRBV5-1 to TRBJ2-5; 9 bases map to TRBD2. There are 18 residues in the CDR3. V lost 4 bases and J lost 1; bases outside the gene matches: 14. CDR1 and CDR2 from the germline V gene are SGHRS and YFSETQ. The CDR3 sequence is CASSLRPNSGRSQETQYF. The CDR3 DNA is TGCGCCAGCAGCCTCCGACCCAATAGCGGGAGATCCCAAGAGACCCAGTACTTC.

In nucleotides, the CDR3 is TGCAGTGCTAGTTTCTCTAGCGGGACGACGGGGACCCAGTACTTC. Encoded protein: CSASFSSGTTGTQYF. J is TRBJ2-5 and V is TRBV20-1; 9 bases align to TRBD2. In germline, CDR1 is DFQATT, CDR2 SNEGSKA (reference sequence). The CDR3 is 15 residues long. After removal of 3 bases from V and 7 bases from J, the junction contained 12 bases not matched to a gene.

As DNA, the CDR3 is TGTGCCAGCAGTTTAACAGCAACCACCGGGGAGCTGTTTTTT. Translated: CASSLTATTGELFF. J is TRBJ2-2 and V is TRBV27; no firm D call. Germline CDR1 MNHEY, CDR2 SMNVEV (reference sequence). The V end was cut by 2 bases, the J end by 4 bases, with 8 bases between. CDR3 size: 14 residues.